This T cell receptor beta chain was captured in a study of OX40 agonist ivuxolimab in advanced cancers. The CDR3 covers 14 residues. Trimming took 7 bases from V and 6 from J; bases not matched to a gene: 10. Germline CDR1 reads MDHEN; CDR2 reads SYDVKM. Only in-frame clones appear in the TCRdb table, and some are missing; sequencing was by immunoSEQ multiplex PCR. The sample includes about 84,000 clones, more than 80% seen only once; the top ten take less than 3.5%. The specimen comprised CD4+ or CD8+ T cells sorted from blood, sampled in a trial of the OX40 agonist ivuxolimab. This rearrangement joins TRBV28 to TRBJ2-3; 7 bases match TRBD1. The receptor comes from an adult with an advanced solid tumor such as melanoma, head and neck, liver or kidney cancer. The CDR3 here is CASITGTASDTQYF. The DNA for the CDR3 is TGTGCCAGCATAACCGGGACAGCGAGCGATACGCAGTATTTT. Complete variable domain (other parts from reference TRBV28 and TRBJ2-3): DVKVTQSSRYLVKRTGEKVFLECVQDMDHENMFWYRQDPGLGLRLIYFSYDVKMKEKGDIPEGYSVSREKKERFSLILESASTNQTSMYLCASITGTASDTQYFGPGTRLTVL.